A selection of T cell receptor beta chains follows, all from one sample in a study of CD8 T cells in ankylosing spondylitis. One entry per CDR3 protein results from TCRdb running MiXCR on the 5' RACE reads. The sample carries about 440,000 distinct CDR3 sequences, roughly 15% recorded once. Sample: blood, either unsorted or a sorted T cell fraction (not recorded which). Source of these receptors: a male donor with ankylosing spondylitis. CDR3s include the opening cysteine and the closing phenylalanine or tryptophan. The D gene is left open where the match is weak. Expanded clones get a size class; other rows say once, few or many, or leave the size out.

V	J	D	size	CDR3	DNA
TRBV20-1	TRBJ2-7	TRBD2	.	CSASSTSESYEQYF	TGCAGTGCTAGTTCGACTAGCGAGTCCTACGAGCAGTACTTC
TRBV20-1	TRBJ2-1	TRBD2	.	CSAPRAGDRGFF	TGCAGTGCCCCCAGAGCGGGAGACCGGGGGTTCTTC
TRBV29-1	TRBJ1-2	TRBD1	many	CSVPYGLGQGLNGGGYTF	TGCAGCGTTCCTTATGGCTTGGGACAGGGCTTGAACGGCGGTGGCTACACCTTC
TRBV18	TRBJ2-3	.	.	CASSPLSDTQYF	TGTGCCAGCTCACCCCTTTCTGATACGCAGTATTTT
TRBV6-5	TRBJ2-5	.	.	CASSHYVSSGETQYF	TGTGCCAGCAGTCACTACGTTTCTAGTGGAGAGACCCAGTACTTC
TRBV3-1	TRBJ1-2	.	.	CASSNSGGRSYGYTF	TGTGCCAGCAGCAATTCCGGGGGCCGGTCCTATGGCTACACCTTC
TRBV29-1	TRBJ2-1	.	few	CSVEPTGANEQFF	TGCAGCGTTGAACCGACGGGGGCCAATGAGCAGTTCTTC
TRBV9	TRBJ2-7	.	few	CASSAVPGHGRQYF	TGTGCCAGCAGCGCCGTCCCGGGACATGGGAGGCAGTACTTC
TRBV6-1	TRBJ2-5	TRBD2	few	CASTRGGLAGSQETQYF	TGTGCCAGCACACGGGGAGGGCTAGCGGGGAGCCAAGAGACCCAGTACTTC
TRBV20-1	TRBJ2-3	TRBD2	.	CSARLAGDITDTQYF	TGCAGTGCCCGACTAGCGGGAGATATAACAGATACGCAGTATTTT
TRBV12-3/TRBV12-4	TRBJ1-5	.	.	CASSVSRGDQPQHF	TGTGCCAGCAGCGTGAGCAGGGGCGATCAGCCCCAGCATTTT
TRBV6-1	TRBJ2-5	.	.	CASSPLGQTQETQYF	TGTGCCAGCAGTCCCCTGGGGCAGACCCAAGAGACCCAGTACTTC
TRBV5-1	TRBJ2-2	TRBD1	many	CASTPRAGTGITGELFF	TGCGCCAGCACGCCTCGCGCCGGGACAGGGATCACCGGGGAGCTGTTTTTT
TRBV3-1	TRBJ1-6	.	.	CASSQAIGRLNSPLHF	TGTGCCAGCAGCCAAGCCATCGGACGACTTAATTCACCCCTCCACTTT
TRBV2	TRBJ2-2	.	few	CASSDGGLAGELFF	TGTGCCAGCAGTGACGGGGGATTGGCCGGGGAGCTGTTTTTT
TRBV10-2	TRBJ2-7	TRBD1	.	CASRNRGRTYEQYF	TGCGCCAGCAGAAACAGGGGACGAACCTACGAGCAGTACTTC
TRBV27	TRBJ1-4	.	.	CASSLQQNEKLFF	TGTGCCAGCAGTTTACAACAGAATGAAAAACTGTTTTTT
TRBV9	TRBJ2-3	TRBD1	.	CASSLGTGGGVGTDTQYF	TGTGCCAGCAGCTTAGGGACAGGGGGCGGCGTCGGCACAGATACGCAGTATTTT
TRBV7-2	TRBJ1-6	.	few	CASSPGVQGGSPLHF	TGTGCCAGCAGCCCCGGGGTACAGGGAGGTTCACCCCTCCACTTT
TRBV5-1	TRBJ2-2	.	many	CASSVGRNTGELFF	TGCGCCAGCAGCGTGGGGCGGAACACCGGGGAGCTGTTTTTT
TRBV11-2	TRBJ2-3	.	.	CASSLGQRMEGDTQYF	TGTGCCAGCAGCTTAGGTCAGCGGATGGAGGGAGATACGCAGTATTTT
TRBV30	TRBJ2-1	TRBD2	few	CAWSRRTSGRVNEQFF	TGTGCCTGGAGCCGAAGGACTAGCGGGAGGGTCAATGAGCAGTTCTTC